The 8 T cell receptor beta chains below come from one sample, sequenced in a study of blood T cell repertoires in COVID-19. The repertoire was sequenced with immunoSEQ multiplex PCR; TCRdb's copy has only in-frame clones and lacks some. The repertoire holds 95,000 to 120,000 clones, with around 83% as singletons. Sequenced material: peripheral blood. These receptors all stem from a woman between 55 and 75 years old with COVID-19, enrolled during active disease.

The chain uses TRBV6-5 and TRBJ2-7, with 11 nucleotides matching TRBD2. Germline V gene sequence: CDR1 MNHEY, CDR2 SVGAGI. The CDR3 length is 14 residues. V shed 8 bases and J 4 bases; nucleotides not matched to a gene: 7. CDR3 nucleotides: TGTGCCAGCCGATTAGCGGGGGGGCTGTACGAGCAGTACTTC. Protein: CASRLAGGLYEQYF.

The V and J genes are TRBV28 and TRBJ1-1; D gene uncertain. This CDR3 comprises 13 residues. V lost 1 base and J lost 1, with 4 bases in between. Germline CDR1 MDHEN, CDR2 SYDVKM. The CDR3 loop reads CASSLSGNTEAFF. The CDR3 DNA sequence: TGTGCCAGCAGTTTATCAGGGAACACTGAAGCTTTCTTT.

This clone came up a few times. The rearrangement uses TRBV4-3 and TRBJ1-3; no reliable D call. The CDR3 spans 13 residues. V shed 0 bases and J shed 4 bases, with 4 bases lying between them. In germline, CDR1 is LGHNA, CDR2 YSLEER. CDR3 sequence (DNA): TGCGCCAGCAGCCAAGAGAGGGGAAACACCATATATTTT. The encoded protein is CASSQERGNTIYF.

The DNA of the CDR3 is TGTGCCAGCAGCTTACGGGGGGATAACAATCAGCCCCAGCATTTT. Translating it yields CASSLRGDNNQPQHF. This chain joins TRBV7-9 and TRBJ1-5, with D perhaps TRBD1 (5 bases). The CDR3 is 15 amino acids. Trimming pared 2 bases from V and 3 bases from J, leaving 11 bases between. The germline gives CDR1 SEHNR, CDR2 FQNEAQ (reference sequence).

The rearrangement uses TRBV5-6 and TRBJ1-4; TRBD1 agrees at 10 bases. The CDR3 runs to 13 residues. CDR1 is SGHDT, CDR2 YYEEEE, per germline. The ends lost 4 bases at V and 8 bases at J; junction bases unmatched: 2. This chain's CDR3 is CASSGGQGEKLFF. The DNA of the CDR3 is TGTGCCAGCAGCGGGGGACAGGGGGAAAAACTGTTTTTT.

This clone was seen a few times. This rearrangement joins TRBV19 to TRBJ1-6; D is perhaps TRBD1 (5 bases). Deletions cut 3 bases from V and 5 bases from J, with 8 bases between. CDR1 and CDR2 (germline): LNHDA, SQIVND (reference sequence). This CDR3 is 14 amino acids long. The CDR3 loop is CASSIDRDNSPLHF. The CDR3, as DNA: TGTGCCAGTAGTATCGACAGAGATAATTCACCCCTCCACTTT.

V gene TRBV3-1 (or the pseudogene TRBV3-2) combines with J gene TRBJ2-1; 8 bases fit TRBD1. The CDR3 length is 16 residues. Trimming took 5 bases from V and 6 from J; bases not matched to a gene: 12. The germline V gene encodes CDR1 LGHDT and CDR2 YNNKEL (reference sequence). Here the CDR3 reads CASSSPAGGWVNEQFF. CDR3 coding DNA: TGTGCCAGCAGCTCCCCGGCAGGGGGCTGGGTCAATGAGCAGTTCTTC.

This sequence joins TRBV30 and TRBJ1-4, with 7 bases that match TRBD1. V lost 0 bases and J lost 7; bases outside the gene matches: 5. CDR3 length: 14 amino acids. The V gene's germline CDR1 is GTSNPN and CDR2 SVGIG (reference sequence). In DNA, the CDR3 is TGTGCCTGGAGTGTAGGGGGCTGGAGTGAAAAACTGTTTTTT. Encoded protein: CAWSVGGWSEKLFF.